One and the same sample provided the 27 T cell receptor beta chains below, sequenced in a study of CD8 T cells in ankylosing spondylitis. TCRdb re-called the 5' RACE reads through MiXCR, storing one row per CDR3 protein. Of 250,000 to 300,000 distinct CDR3 sequences in the sample, 20% were seen once. Sequencing used blood, either unsorted or a sorted T cell fraction (not recorded which). These receptor sequences come from a male donor with ankylosing spondylitis or in good health (not recorded which).

The V call is TRBV27, the J call TRBJ2-1; TRBD2 is a possible D gene (5 bases). Looked up from germline, CDR1 is MNHEY and CDR2 is SMNVEV (reference sequence). The CDR3 spans 17 residues. Trimming took off 2 bases at V and 4 bases at J, with 18 bases between the two ends. CDR3 in DNA: TGTGCCAGCAGTTTACCATCCAGCGGTATCAGGTACAATGAGCAGTTCTTC. Translating it yields CASSLPSSGIRYNEQFF.

This clonotype was counted between two and nine times. V gene TRBV12-3 or TRBV12-4 combines with J gene TRBJ1-2; D may be TRBD1 (6 bases). V was trimmed by 6 bases and J by 1 base, leaving 15 bases between them. This CDR3 spans 15 amino acids. In DNA form, the CDR3 reads TGTGCCAGCAGCCCAGCAGGGGCCATTAACTATGGCTACACCTTC. This sequence encodes CASSPAGAINYGYTF.

This clonotype was counted a few times. The chain links TRBV3-1 to TRBJ1-1; D is unclear. V was clipped by 4 bases and J by 4 bases, with 13 bases between them. This CDR3 region has 14 residues. Germline CDR1 reads LGHDT; CDR2 reads YNNKEL (reference sequence). The CDR3 coding sequence is TGTGCCAGCAGCCCTCTAGGCGGCGGCACTGAAGCTTTCTTT. It yields the protein CASSPLGGGTEAFF.

This chain uses TRBV4-2 with TRBJ2-5; 11 positions agree with TRBD2. The CDR3 spans 15 residues. Germline V gene sequence: CDR1 LGHNA, CDR2 YNFKEQ. Unmatched junction bases numbered 5, after V lost 5 bases and J lost 3 bases. The CDR3 DNA is TGTGCCAGCAGCTTTAGCGGGGGGGCCGAAGAGACCCAGTACTTC. Translated, it gives CASSFSGGAEETQYF.

The chain is built from TRBV7-3 and TRBJ2-2; 15 nucleotides align to TRBD2. Germline V lookup: CDR1 SGHTA, CDR2 FQGTGA. V was pared by 5 bases and J by 7 bases, with 8 bases of the junction left unmatched. The length of the CDR3 is 17 residues. The CDR3 protein is CASSPWTSGRDGGELFF. In nucleotides, the CDR3 is TGTGCCAGCAGCCCCTGGACTAGCGGGAGGGATGGCGGGGAGCTGTTTTTT.

The chain employs TRBV28 and TRBJ2-1; 10 bases fit TRBD1. Germline trimming cut 6 bases from V and 9 bases from J; bases unmatched to any gene: 5. From germline, CDR1 is MDHEN and CDR2 SYDVKM. The CDR3 contains 13 residues. The CDR3, as DNA: TGTGCCAGCAGGCGACAGGGGGCCACTGAGCAGTTCTTC. Translation: CASRRQGATEQFF.

This rearrangement joins TRBV4-1 to TRBJ2-1; 8 bases are a match to TRBD2. CDR1 and CDR2 from the germline V gene are MGHRA and YSYEKL. The CDR3 spans 16 residues. Unmatched junction bases numbered 12, after V lost 5 bases and J lost 6 bases. In DNA, the CDR3 is TGCGCCAGCAGCTCTCCAAGAAGCCGGGGGGGCAATGAGCAGTTCTTC. It translates to CASSSPRSRGGNEQFF.

The V call is TRBV12-3 or TRBV12-4, the J call TRBJ2-5; possible D gene TRBD2, 7 bases. The CDR3 loop spans 15 amino acids. V lost 7 bases to trimming and J lost 3 bases, with 18 bases between them. The CDR3 region is CASTLRGRGEETQYF. CDR3 bases: TGTGCCAGCACATTGAGAGGGAGGGGGGAAGAGACCCAGTACTTC.

V usage is TRBV5-1 and J usage is TRBJ2-7; D gene uncertain. This CDR3 has 15 amino acids. Between the trimmed V and J ends, which lost 1 base and 0 bases, there was a span of 11 bases. Germline V gene sequence: CDR1 SGHRS, CDR2 YFSETQ. The CDR3 loop is CASSLSPQSSYEQYV. For the CDR3, the DNA is TGCGCCAGCAGCTTGTCACCCCAGAGCTCCTACGAGCAGTACGTC.

This clonotype has just a few counts. The chain joins TRBV16 to TRBJ1-2, with D unclear. This CDR3 region has 15 residues. V lost 0 bases and J lost 8, with 16 bases in between. Germline CDR1 is KGHSY and CDR2 is FQNENV. DNA of the CDR3: TGTGCCAGCAGCCAATCGAGCAGCTCCACCAGGGGCTACACCTTC. Its protein product is CASSQSSSSTRGYTF.

V and J are TRBV3-1 and TRBJ1-2; 11 bases are shared with TRBD1. Germline CDR1 LGHDT, CDR2 YNNKEL (reference sequence). V lost 5 bases to trimming and J lost 10 bases; unmatched junction nucleotides: 18. CDR3 size: 17 residues. This chain's CDR3 is CASSSGTGGRASPVYTF. In DNA form, the CDR3 reads TGTGCCAGCAGCTCTGGGACAGGGGGTCGGGCCAGTCCAGTCTACACCTTC.

V usage is TRBV5-1 and J usage is TRBJ2-3, with D maybe TRBD1 (6 bases). Trimming left V 8 bases short and J 1 base short, with 17 bases between. Per germline, CDR1 SGHRS and CDR2 YFSETQ. This CDR3 is 15 amino acids long. The CDR3 protein is CASAPRDIRTDTQYF. Here the CDR3 DNA reads TGCGCCAGTGCCCCTCGGGACATACGCACAGATACGCAGTATTTT. The variable domain in full, completed from reference TRBV5-1 and TRBJ2-3, reads KAGVTQTPRYLIKTRGQQVTLSCSPISGHRSVSWYQQTPGQGLQFLFEYFSETQRNKGNFPGRFSGRQFSNSRSEMNVSTLELGDSALYLCASAPRDIRTDTQYFGPGTRLTVL.

The sample holds a few counts of this clonotype. This chain uses TRBV12-3 or TRBV12-4 with TRBJ1-1; 8 bases fit TRBD1. Losses at the gene ends were 4 bases for V and 5 bases for J; bases not matched to a gene: 9. The CDR3 contains 15 residues. CDR3 DNA sequence: TGTGCCAGCAGTTGGTCCCCGACAGGGGAGACTGAAGCTTTCTTT. Translated: CASSWSPTGETEAFF.

This clonotype was counted at least ten times. This chain uses TRBV6-1 with TRBJ2-5; D unresolved. V gave up 5 bases and J gave up 1 base, with 11 bases separating them. The CDR3 is 14 residues long. Per the germline V gene, CDR1 is MNHNS and CDR2 is SASEGT. The CDR3 here is CASSPGTTQETQYF. The DNA of the CDR3 is TGTGCCAGCAGTCCCGGTACAACCCAAGAGACCCAGTACTTC.

CDR3 coding DNA: TGTGCCACCCAAACGAACTATGGCTACACCTTC. This translates into CATQTNYGYTF. J is TRBJ1-2 and V is TRBV12-3 or TRBV12-4, with no clear D. The CDR3 sequence is 11 residues long. Trimming took off 10 bases at V and 2 bases at J, with 8 bases between the two ends.

The chain links TRBV12-3 or TRBV12-4 to TRBJ2-5; TRBD1 might be the D (6 bases). The CDR3 length is 14 residues. Trimming removed 2 bases from V and 3 bases from J, with 10 bases in between. This chain's CDR3 is CASSLWGREETQYF. CDR3 sequence (DNA): TGTGCCAGCAGTTTATGGGGGCGGGAAGAGACCCAGTACTTC.

This clonotype occurred many times. V gene TRBV5-4 combines with J gene TRBJ2-1; 8 bases match TRBD1. V shed 4 bases and J 5 bases; nucleotides not matched to a gene: 5. This CDR3 is 14 amino acids long. The germline CDR1 and CDR2 sequences are SGHNT and YYREEE (reference sequence). CDR3 in amino acids: CASSRDRPHNEQFF. CDR3 coding DNA: TGTGCCAGCAGCCGGGACAGGCCCCACAATGAGCAGTTCTTC. The full variable domain, in which reference TRBV5-4 and TRBJ2-1 provide the parts outside the CDR3, is ETGVTQSPTHLIKTRGQQVTLRCSSQSGHNTVSWYQQALGQGPQFIFQYYREEENGRGNFPPRFSGLQFPNYSSELNVNALELDDSALYLCASSRDRPHNEQFFGPGTRLTVL.

The gene calls are TRBV4-2 and TRBJ2-7; a weak D match, TRBD2 (6 bases). CDR1 is LGHNA and CDR2 is YNFKEQ in the germline V gene. The CDR3 totals 17 residues. Trimming cost V 0 bases and J 0 bases, with 15 bases left between them. CDR3 sequence (DNA): TGTGCCAGCAGCCAAGACGGGTGGCGGGGCAACTCCTACGAGCAGTACGTC. Protein sequence: CASSQDGWRGNSYEQYV.

This clonotype appeared a few times. This chain joins TRBV7-3 and TRBJ1-6; D is perhaps TRBD1 (6 bases). CDR3 length: 16 amino acids. V lost 2 bases, J lost 10 bases, and 18 bases lay in between. Germline CDR1 and CDR2: SGHTA and FQGTGA. This chain's CDR3 is CASSLELQGTNSPLHF. In nucleotides, the CDR3 is TGTGCCAGCAGCTTAGAATTACAGGGCACGAACTCACCCCTCCACTTT. Variable domain in full (rest from reference TRBV7-3 and TRBJ1-6): GAGVSQTPSNKVTEKGKYVELRCDPISGHTALYWYRQSLGQGPEFLIYFQGTGAADDSGLPNDRFFAVRPEGSVSTLKIQRTERGDSAVYLCASSLELQGTNSPLHFGNGTRLTVT.

At least ten counts were recorded for this clonotype. The V and J genes are TRBV20-1 and TRBJ2-7, with TRBD2 as a possible D gene (5 bases). The CDR3 has 12 residues. Germline CDR1 is DFQATT and CDR2 is SNEGSKA (reference sequence). Trimming shortened V by 3 bases and J by 4 bases, and 10 bases separated the two germline ends. CDR3 nucleotide sequence: TGCAGTGCTAGGAAGGACTGGTACGAGCAGTACGTC. Encoded protein: CSARKDWYEQYV.

This clonotype was counted at least ten times. This chain links TRBV9 with TRBJ1-2; D may be TRBD1 (5 bases). From germline, CDR1 is SGDLS and CDR2 YYNGEE. V lost 5 bases and J lost 2, with 16 bases in between. CDR3 size: 15 residues. CDR3 bases: TGTGCCAGCAGGTCCCCGGGGGGAAGCAACTATGGCTACACCTTC. Amino acids: CASRSPGGSNYGYTF.

This clonotype has just a few counts. This chain links TRBV20-1 with TRBJ1-1; D is ambiguous. The V end lost 6 bases, the J end lost 1 base, and 12 bases lay between the germline ends. The V gene's germline CDR1 is DFQATT and CDR2 SNEGSKA (reference sequence). The CDR3 covers 13 residues. The chain's CDR3 is CSAPGKGNTEAFF. The CDR3 region has the DNA TGCAGTGCCCCTGGGAAAGGGAACACTGAAGCTTTCTTT.

The table lists this clonotype with a few counts. The chain carries TRBV18 and TRBJ2-1, with TRBD2 identical over 10 bases. Losses at the gene ends were 1 base for V and 0 bases for J; bases not matched to a gene: 3. The CDR3 has 17 residues. Germline values: CDR1 KGHSH, CDR2 LQKENI. CDR3 DNA: TGTGCCAGCTCACCACTGCCTAGCGGGAGCTCCTACAATGAGCAGTTCTTC. It codes for CASSPLPSGSSYNEQFF.

The sample holds a few counts of this clonotype. The chain links TRBV6-6 to TRBJ2-7, with D uncertain. Trimming took 5 bases from V and 4 from J, leaving 12 bases between them. Germline CDR1 is MNHNY and CDR2 is SVGAGI (reference sequence). The CDR3 sequence is 13 residues long. The CDR3 coding sequence is TGTGCCAGCAGTACCGACAAACCTTACGAGCAGTACGTC. Residues: CASSTDKPYEQYV.

This clonotype was seen repeatedly, ten times or more. V is TRBV5-1 and J is TRBJ1-5; 7 positions agree with TRBD1. After removal of 3 bases from V and 4 bases from J, the junction contained 7 bases not matched to a gene. The CDR3 has 15 residues. CDR1 and CDR2 (germline): SGHRS, YFSETQ. The CDR3, as DNA: TGCGCCAGCAGCTCGGGCGAGGGGGCGAATCAGCCCCAGCATTTT. Translation: CASSSGEGANQPQHF.

J is TRBJ1-1 and V is TRBV20-1; D remains ambiguous. Trimming left V 0 bases short and J 0 bases short, with 8 bases between. Per the germline V gene, CDR1 is DFQATT and CDR2 is SNEGSKA (reference sequence). This CDR3 is 14 amino acids long. In nucleotides, the CDR3 is TGCAGTGCTAGAGACGTACCCGTGAACACTGAAGCTTTCTTT. It specifies CSARDVPVNTEAFF.

V is TRBV11-3 and J is TRBJ2-3, with a tentative D call TRBD2 (6 bases). Trimming left V 0 bases short and J 9 bases short, with 7 bases between. This CDR3 contains 12 residues. The germline V gene encodes CDR1 SGHNT and CDR2 YENEEA. CDR3 residues: CASSLDGGTQYF. Here the CDR3 DNA reads TGTGCCAGCAGCTTAGACGGGGGAACGCAGTATTTT.